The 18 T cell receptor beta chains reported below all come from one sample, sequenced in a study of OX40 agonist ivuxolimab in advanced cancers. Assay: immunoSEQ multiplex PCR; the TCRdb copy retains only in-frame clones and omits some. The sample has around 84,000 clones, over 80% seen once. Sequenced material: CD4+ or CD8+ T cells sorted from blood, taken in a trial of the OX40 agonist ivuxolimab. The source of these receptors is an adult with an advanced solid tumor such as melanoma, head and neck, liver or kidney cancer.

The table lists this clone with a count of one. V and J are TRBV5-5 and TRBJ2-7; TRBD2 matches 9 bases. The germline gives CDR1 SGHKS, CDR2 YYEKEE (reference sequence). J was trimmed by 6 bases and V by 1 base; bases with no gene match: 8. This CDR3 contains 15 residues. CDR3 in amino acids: CASSLSAGGRAEQYF. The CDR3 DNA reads TGTGCCAGCAGCTTGAGTGCTGGCGGGAGGGCCGAGCAGTACTTC. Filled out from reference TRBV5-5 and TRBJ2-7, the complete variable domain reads DAGVTQSPTHLIKTRGQQVTLRCSPISGHKSVSWYQQVLGQGPQFIFQYYEKEERGRGNFPDRFSARQFPNYSSELNVNALLLGDSALYLCASSLSAGGRAEQYFGPGTRLTVT.

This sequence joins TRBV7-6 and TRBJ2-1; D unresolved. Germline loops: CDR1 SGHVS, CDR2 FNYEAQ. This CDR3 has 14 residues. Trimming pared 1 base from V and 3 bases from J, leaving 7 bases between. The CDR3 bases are TGTGCCAGCAGCTTAGGTACCGGCTACAATGAGCAGTTCTTC. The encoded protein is CASSLGTGYNEQFF.

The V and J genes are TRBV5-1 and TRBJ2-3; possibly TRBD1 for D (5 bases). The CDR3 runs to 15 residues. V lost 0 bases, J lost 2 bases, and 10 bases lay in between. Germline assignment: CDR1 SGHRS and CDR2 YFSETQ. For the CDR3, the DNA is TGCGCCAGCAGCTTGGACCCAGGGTACACAGATACGCAGTATTTT. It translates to CASSLDPGYTDTQYF.

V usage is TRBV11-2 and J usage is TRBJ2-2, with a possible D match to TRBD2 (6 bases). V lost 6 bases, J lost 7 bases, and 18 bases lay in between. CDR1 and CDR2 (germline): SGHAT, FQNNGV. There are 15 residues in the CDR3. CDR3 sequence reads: CASRKIAARYGELFF. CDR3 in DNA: TGTGCCAGCAGAAAAATAGCGGCCCGGTACGGGGAGCTGTTTTTT.

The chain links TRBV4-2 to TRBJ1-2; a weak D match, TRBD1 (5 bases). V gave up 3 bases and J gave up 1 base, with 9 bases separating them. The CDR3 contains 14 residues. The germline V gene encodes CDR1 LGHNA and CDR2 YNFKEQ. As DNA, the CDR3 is TGTGCCAGCAGCCAGGCGGGACGTAACTATGGCTACACCTTC. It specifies CASSQAGRNYGYTF.

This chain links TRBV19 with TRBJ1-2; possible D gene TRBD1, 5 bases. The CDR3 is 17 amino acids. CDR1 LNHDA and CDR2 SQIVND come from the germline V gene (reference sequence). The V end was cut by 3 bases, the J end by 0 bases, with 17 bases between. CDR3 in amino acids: CASSMGQVSPSNYGYTF. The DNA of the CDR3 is TGTGCCAGTAGTATGGGGCAGGTGTCTCCCTCTAACTATGGCTACACCTTC.

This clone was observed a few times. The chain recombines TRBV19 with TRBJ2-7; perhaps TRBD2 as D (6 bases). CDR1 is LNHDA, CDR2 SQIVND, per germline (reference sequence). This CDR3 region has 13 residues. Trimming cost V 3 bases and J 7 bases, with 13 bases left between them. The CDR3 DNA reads TGTGCCAGTAGTATGGGGGGACTCGGGGAGCAGTACTTC. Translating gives CASSMGGLGEQYF.

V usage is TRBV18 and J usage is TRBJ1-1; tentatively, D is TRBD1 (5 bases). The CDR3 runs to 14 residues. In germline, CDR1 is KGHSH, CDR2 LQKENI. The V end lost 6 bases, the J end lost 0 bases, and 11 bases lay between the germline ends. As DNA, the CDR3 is TGTGCCAGCTCTAACAGGAGGGTGAACACTGAAGCTTTCTTT. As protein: CASSNRRVNTEAFF.

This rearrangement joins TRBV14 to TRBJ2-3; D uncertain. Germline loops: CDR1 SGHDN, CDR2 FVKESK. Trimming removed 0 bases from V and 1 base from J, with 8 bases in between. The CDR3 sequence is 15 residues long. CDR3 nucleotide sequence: TGTGCCAGCAGCCAAGATCGGGTAGGCACAGATACGCAGTATTTT. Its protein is CASSQDRVGTDTQYF. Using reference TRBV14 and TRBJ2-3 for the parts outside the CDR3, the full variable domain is EAGVTQFPSHSVIEKGQTVTLRCDPISGHDNLYWYRRVMGKEIKFLLHFVKESKQDESGMPNNRFLAERTGGTYSTLKVQPAELEDSGVYFCASSQDRVGTDTQYFGPGTRLTVL.

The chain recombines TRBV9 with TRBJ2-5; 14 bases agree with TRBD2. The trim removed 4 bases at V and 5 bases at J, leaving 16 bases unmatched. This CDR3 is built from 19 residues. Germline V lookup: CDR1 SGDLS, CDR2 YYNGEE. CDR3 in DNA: TGTGCCAGCAGCCTTACTGGAGGGACTAGCGGGAGTGAGTGGGAGACCCAGTACTTC. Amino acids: CASSLTGGTSGSEWETQYF.

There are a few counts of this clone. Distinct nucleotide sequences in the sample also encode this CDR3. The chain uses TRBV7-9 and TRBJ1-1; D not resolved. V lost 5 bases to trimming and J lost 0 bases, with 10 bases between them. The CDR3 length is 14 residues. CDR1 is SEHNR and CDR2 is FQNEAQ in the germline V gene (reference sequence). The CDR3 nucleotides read TGTGCCAGCAGCCTCTCTCGATTGAACACTGAAGCTTTCTTT. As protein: CASSLSRLNTEAFF.

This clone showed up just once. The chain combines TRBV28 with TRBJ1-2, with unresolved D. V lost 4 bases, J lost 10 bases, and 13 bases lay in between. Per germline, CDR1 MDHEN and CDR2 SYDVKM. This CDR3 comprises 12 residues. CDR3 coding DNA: TGTGCCAGCAGTTCTTCAGGACGACCCTACACCTTC. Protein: CASSSSGRPYTF.

The CDR3 DNA follows: TGTGCCAGCAGCTTTGGAAGGGATGCTTTCTTT. Residues: CASSFGRDAFF. The chain recombines TRBV7-6 with TRBJ1-1, with D hard to call. The CDR3 covers 11 residues. V was pared by 3 bases and J by 11 bases, with 10 bases between. The germline V gene has CDR1 SGHVS and CDR2 FNYEAQ. Based on the CDR3 plus reference TRBV7-6 and TRBJ1-1, the full variable domain is GAGVSQSPRYKVTKRGQDVALRCDPISGHVSLYWYRQALGQGPEFLTYFNYEAQQDKSGLPNDRFSAERPEGSISTLTIQRTEQRDSAMYRCASSFGRDAFFGQGTRLTVV.

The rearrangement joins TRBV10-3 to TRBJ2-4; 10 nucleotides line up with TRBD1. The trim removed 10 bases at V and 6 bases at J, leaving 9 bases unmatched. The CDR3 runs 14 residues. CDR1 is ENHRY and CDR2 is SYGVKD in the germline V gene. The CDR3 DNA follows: TGTGCCACCGGACAGGGGGGAGGCTTAAACATTCAGTACTTC. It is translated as CATGQGGGLNIQYF.

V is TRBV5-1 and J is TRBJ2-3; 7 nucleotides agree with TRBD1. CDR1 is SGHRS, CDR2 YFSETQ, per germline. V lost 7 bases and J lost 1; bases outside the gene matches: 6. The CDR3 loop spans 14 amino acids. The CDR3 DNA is TGCGCCAGCCTGTCCACAGGGGGCACAGATACGCAGTATTTT. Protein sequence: CASLSTGGTDTQYF.

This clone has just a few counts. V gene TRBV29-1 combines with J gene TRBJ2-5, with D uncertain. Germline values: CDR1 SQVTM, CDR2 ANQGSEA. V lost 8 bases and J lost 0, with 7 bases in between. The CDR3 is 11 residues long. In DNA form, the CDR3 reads TGCAGCACGAGGTACCAAGAGACCCAGTACTTC. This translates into CSTRYQETQYF.

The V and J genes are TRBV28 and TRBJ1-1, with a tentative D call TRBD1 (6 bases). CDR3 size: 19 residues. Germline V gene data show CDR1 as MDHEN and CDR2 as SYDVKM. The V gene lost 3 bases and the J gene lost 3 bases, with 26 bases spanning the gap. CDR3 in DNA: TGTGCCAGCAGTTTTCGGGCCGGGGGCGCAATCATAACGGACACTGAAGCTTTCTTT. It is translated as CASSFRAGGAIITDTEAFF.

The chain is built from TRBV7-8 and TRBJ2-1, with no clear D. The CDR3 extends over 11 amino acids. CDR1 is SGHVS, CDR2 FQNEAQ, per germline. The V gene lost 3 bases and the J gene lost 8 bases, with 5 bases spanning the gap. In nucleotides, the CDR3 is TGTGCCAGCAGCTTTAAGTATGAGCAGTTCTTC. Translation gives CASSFKYEQFF. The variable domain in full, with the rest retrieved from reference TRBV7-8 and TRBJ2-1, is GAGVSQSPRYKVAKRGQDVALRCDPISGHVSLFWYQQALGQGPEFLTYFQNEAQLDKSGLPSDRFFAERPEGSVSTLKIQRTQQEDSAVYLCASSFKYEQFFGPGTRLTVL.